The source of this TCR beta chain is a study of tumor-infiltrating lymphocytes in primary liver carcinoma. Turning to the study itself: Donors had hepatocellular carcinoma or combined HCC and intrahepatic cholangiocarcinoma. Overall study findings and caveats: Significantly larger top-250-clone fractions were found in tumors than in blood (p = 0.039).

Constant-region priming of roughly 490 ng total RNA yielded TCR beta cDNA. A slightly modified ARM-PCR protocol with three nested multiplex PCR rounds produced these TCR beta libraries. Each of the first two PCR rounds ran roughly 10 cycles with TRBV1-TRBV30 forward and C-beta reverse primers. From the multiplex PCR reads, TCRdb called clonotypes with MiXCR, one entry per CDR3 protein. The sample has about 120,000 distinct CDR3 sequences; around 70% are singletons. The CDR3 has 16 residues. Germline lookup yields CDR1 MDHEN and CDR2 SYDVKM. Co-extraction yielded RNA and DNA from around 20-30 mg of unsorted bulk tissue. A remark on this clonotype: Its antigen is unknown.

The chain combines TRBV28 with TRBJ2-7; either TRBD1 or TRBD2 may fit D (6 bases each). This sequence originates from an older woman with primary liver carcinoma and hepatitis B virus infection. Sequencing was done on a sample of tumor-adjacent normal liver tissue. Written as DNA, the CDR3 is TGTATCAGCAGTTTATGGGGGGCGGAGGGGTCCTACGAGCAGTACTTC. This gives the protein CISSLWGAEGSYEQYF.